This T cell receptor (beta chain) originates from a study of cytomegalovirus exposure and HLA in healthy donors. The PCR made use of 60 Vbeta and 13 Jbeta primers. The data were produced by immunoSEQ multiplex PCR, yet TCRdb's version contains in-frame clones alone and is incomplete. Of about 140,000 clones listed, around 80% are singletons. The clonotype originates from a man younger than 30 in good health and CMV-seropositive. What was sequenced was PBMCs.

This CDR3 is CASSQEQGALWAFF. Here the CDR3 DNA reads TGCGCCAGCAGCCAAGAGCAGGGGGCGCTTTGGGCTTTCTTT. The V gene is TRBV4-1, the J gene TRBJ1-1; 8 nucleotides match TRBD1. Unmatched junction bases numbered 8, after V lost 0 bases and J lost 11 bases. The CDR3 extends over 14 amino acids. Germline assignment: CDR1 MGHRA and CDR2 YSYEKL.